This T cell receptor (beta chain) was documented in a study of T-cell memory formation after mild COVID-19. Study at large: The TCR clusters were mostly specific to one donor.

In this sample, this clonotype turned up a few times. The antigen remains unidentified. The V gene lost 2 bases and the J gene lost 3 bases, with 8 bases spanning the gap. Germline CDR1 and CDR2: MNHEY and SVGEGT. This CDR3 comprises 13 residues. Study results and caveats: CD8+ contracting clones occupied EMRA, while CD4+ ones occupied mainly CM and EM. Clones contracting over day 15 to 85 were CD4/CD8 balanced, with later expanders leaning CD4+.

Barcoded TCR alpha and TCR beta cDNA libraries with UMIs came from 5'RACE using constant-segment primers. Via MiXCR, TCRdb re-called the 5' RACE reads, giving one row per CDR3 protein. Altogether around 340,000 distinct CDR3 sequences are present, roughly 15% being singletons, with the ten largest covering approximately 21%. The rearrangement links TRBV6-2 or TRBV6-3 to TRBJ2-7; D not resolved. The sequence was obtained from a man between 18 and 29 years old who had mild COVID-19 (a few samples of this study predate the infection). Cell type and time point are not known. Specimen: PBMCs or a T cell subset sorted from them (not recorded which). The CDR3 is CASSYEQGYEQYF. The CDR3 DNA is TGTGCCAGCAGTTACGAACAAGGCTACGAGCAGTACTTC.